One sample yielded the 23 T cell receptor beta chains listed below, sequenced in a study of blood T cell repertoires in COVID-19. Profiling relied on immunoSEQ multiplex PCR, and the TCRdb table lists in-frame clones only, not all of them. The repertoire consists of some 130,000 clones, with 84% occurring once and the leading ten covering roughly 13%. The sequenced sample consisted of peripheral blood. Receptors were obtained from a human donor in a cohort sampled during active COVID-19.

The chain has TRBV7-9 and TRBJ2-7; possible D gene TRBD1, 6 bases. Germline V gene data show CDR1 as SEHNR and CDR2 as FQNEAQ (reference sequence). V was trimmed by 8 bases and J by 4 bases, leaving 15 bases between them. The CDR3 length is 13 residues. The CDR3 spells CASGGSGFYEQYF. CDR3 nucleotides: TGTGCCAGCGGGGGCAGCGGATTTTACGAGCAGTACTTC.

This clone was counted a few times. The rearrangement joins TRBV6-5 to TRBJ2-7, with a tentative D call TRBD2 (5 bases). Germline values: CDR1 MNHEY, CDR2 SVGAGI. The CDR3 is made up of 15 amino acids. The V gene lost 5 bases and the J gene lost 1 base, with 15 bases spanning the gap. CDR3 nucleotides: TGTGCCAGCAGTACTAGAGGGCTAGGGTCCTACGAGCAGTACTTC. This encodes CASSTRGLGSYEQYF.

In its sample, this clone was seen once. CDR3 coding DNA: TGTGCCAGCAGCTGGGACAGGGGACACTACGAGCAGTACTTC. It encodes CASSWDRGHYEQYF. This rearrangement joins TRBV7-9 to TRBJ2-7; 10 bases match TRBD1. The CDR3 is 14 residues long. Per germline, CDR1 SEHNR and CDR2 FQNEAQ (reference sequence). V gave up 4 bases and J gave up 3 bases; unmatched junction bases: 3.

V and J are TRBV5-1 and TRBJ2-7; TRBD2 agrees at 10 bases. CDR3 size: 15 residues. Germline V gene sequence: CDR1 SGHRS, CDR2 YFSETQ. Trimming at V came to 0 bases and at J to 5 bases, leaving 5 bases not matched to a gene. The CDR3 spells CASSLVLAGIDEQYF. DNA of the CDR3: TGCGCCAGCAGCTTGGTACTAGCGGGGATCGACGAGCAGTACTTC.

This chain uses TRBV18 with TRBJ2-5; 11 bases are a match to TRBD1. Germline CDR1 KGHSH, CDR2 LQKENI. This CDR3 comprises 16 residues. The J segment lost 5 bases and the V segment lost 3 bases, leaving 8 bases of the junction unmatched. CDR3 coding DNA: TGTGCCAGCTCACCCCAAGGACAGGGGGCAGGGGAGACCCAGTACTTC. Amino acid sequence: CASSPQGQGAGETQYF.

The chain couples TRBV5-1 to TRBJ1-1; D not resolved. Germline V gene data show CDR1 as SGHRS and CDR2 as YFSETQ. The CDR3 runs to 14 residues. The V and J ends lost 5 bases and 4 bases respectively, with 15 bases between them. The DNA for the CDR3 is TGCGCCAGCAGTGAACCCCTTGTCGGCACTGAAGCTTTCTTT. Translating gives CASSEPLVGTEAFF.

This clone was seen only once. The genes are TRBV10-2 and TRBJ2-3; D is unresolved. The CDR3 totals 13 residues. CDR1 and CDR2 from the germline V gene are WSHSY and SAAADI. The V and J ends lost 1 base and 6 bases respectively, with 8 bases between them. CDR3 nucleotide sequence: TGCGCCAGCAGTGAGTTGGAGACGGATACGCAGTATTTT. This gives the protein CASSELETDTQYF.

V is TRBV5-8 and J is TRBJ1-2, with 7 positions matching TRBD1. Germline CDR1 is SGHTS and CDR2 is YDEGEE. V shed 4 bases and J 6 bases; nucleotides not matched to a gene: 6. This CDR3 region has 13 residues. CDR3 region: CASSQDRVDGYTF. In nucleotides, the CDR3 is TGTGCCAGCAGCCAAGACAGGGTGGATGGCTACACCTTC.

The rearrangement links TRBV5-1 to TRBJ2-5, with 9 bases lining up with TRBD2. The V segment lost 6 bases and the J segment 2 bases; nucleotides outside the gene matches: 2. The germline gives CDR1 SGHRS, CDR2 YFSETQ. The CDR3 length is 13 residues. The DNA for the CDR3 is TGCGCCAGCACGCTAGCGGGACAAGAGACCCAGTACTTC. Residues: CASTLAGQETQYF.

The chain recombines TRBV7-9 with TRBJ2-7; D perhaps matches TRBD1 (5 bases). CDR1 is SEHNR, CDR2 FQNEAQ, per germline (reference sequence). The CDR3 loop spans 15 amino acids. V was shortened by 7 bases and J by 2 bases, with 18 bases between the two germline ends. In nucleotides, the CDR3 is TGTGCCAGCACCCATAGGGGTGTAGGAGCCTACGAGCAGTACTTC. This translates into CASTHRGVGAYEQYF.

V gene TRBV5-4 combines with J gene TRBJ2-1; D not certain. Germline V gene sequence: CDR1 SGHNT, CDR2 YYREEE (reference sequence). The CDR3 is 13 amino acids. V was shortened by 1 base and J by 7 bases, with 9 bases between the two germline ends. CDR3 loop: CASSLWHENEQFF. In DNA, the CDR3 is TGTGCCAGCAGCTTGTGGCACGAAAATGAGCAGTTCTTC.

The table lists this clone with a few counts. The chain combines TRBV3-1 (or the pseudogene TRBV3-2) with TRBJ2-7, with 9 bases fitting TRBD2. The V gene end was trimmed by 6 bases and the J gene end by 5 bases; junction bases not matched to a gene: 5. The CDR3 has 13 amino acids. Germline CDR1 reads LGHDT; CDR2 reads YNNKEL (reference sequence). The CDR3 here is CASRGGGVHEQYF. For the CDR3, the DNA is TGTGCCAGCAGGGGCGGGGGGGTCCACGAGCAGTACTTC.

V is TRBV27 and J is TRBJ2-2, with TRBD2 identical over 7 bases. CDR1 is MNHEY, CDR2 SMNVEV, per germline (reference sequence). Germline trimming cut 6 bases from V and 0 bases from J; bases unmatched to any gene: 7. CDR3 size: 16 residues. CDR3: CASSLSGAPNTGELFF. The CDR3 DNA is TGTGCCAGCAGCTTAAGCGGGGCCCCGAACACCGGGGAGCTGTTTTTT.

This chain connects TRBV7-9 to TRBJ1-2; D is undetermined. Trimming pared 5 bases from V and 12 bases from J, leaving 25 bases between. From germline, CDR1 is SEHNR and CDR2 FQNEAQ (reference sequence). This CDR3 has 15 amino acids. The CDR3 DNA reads TGTGCCAGCAGCCCGCCCTTATTGGGCCGTCGAGTCGACACCTTC. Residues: CASSPPLLGRRVDTF.

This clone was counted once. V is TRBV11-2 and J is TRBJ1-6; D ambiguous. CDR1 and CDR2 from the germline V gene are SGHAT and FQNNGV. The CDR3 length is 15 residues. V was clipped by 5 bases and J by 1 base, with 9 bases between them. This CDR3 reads CASSPLSSYNSPLHF. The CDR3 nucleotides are TGTGCCAGCAGCCCCCTTTCGTCCTATAATTCACCCCTCCACTTT.

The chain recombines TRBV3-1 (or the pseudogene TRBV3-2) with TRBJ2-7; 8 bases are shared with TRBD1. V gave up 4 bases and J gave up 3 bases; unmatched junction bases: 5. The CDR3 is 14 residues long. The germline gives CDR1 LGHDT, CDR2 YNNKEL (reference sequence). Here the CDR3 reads CASSPQGAIYEQYF. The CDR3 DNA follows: TGTGCCAGCAGCCCTCAGGGGGCGATCTACGAGCAGTACTTC.

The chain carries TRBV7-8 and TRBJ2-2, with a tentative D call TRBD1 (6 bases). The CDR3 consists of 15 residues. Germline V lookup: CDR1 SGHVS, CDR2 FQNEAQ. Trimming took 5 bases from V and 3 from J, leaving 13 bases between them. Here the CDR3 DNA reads TGTGCCAGCAGCGGGTCAGGGGCAGACACCGGGGAGCTGTTTTTT. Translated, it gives CASSGSGADTGELFF.

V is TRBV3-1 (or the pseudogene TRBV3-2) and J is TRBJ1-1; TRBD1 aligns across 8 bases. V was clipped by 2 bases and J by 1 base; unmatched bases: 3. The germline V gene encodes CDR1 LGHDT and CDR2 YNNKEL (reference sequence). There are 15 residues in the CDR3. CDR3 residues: CASSQPGTGNTEAFF. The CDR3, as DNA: TGTGCCAGCAGCCAACCCGGGACAGGGAACACTGAAGCTTTCTTT.

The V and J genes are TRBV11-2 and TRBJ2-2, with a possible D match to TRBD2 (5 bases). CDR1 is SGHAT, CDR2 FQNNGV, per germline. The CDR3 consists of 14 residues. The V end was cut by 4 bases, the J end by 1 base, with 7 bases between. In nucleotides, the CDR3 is TGTGCCAGCAGCTCCCGGGGGAACACCGGGGAGCTGTTTTTT. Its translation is CASSSRGNTGELFF.

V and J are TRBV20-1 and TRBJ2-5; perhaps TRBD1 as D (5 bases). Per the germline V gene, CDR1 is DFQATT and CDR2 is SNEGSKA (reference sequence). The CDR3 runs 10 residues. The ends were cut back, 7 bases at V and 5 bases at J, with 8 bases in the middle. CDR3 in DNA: TGCAGTGTAAGGGGCGAGACCCAGTACTTC. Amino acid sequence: CSVRGETQYF.

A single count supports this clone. CDR3 sequence: CASRPLAGLYNEQFF. CDR3 DNA sequence: TGTGCCAGCAGACCCCTGGCGGGGTTGTACAATGAGCAGTTCTTC. This chain links TRBV6-5 with TRBJ2-1, with D possibly TRBD2 on 6 matching bases. The CDR3 length is 15 residues. Germline V gene data show CDR1 as MNHEY and CDR2 as SVGAGI. Trimming pared 6 bases from V and 4 bases from J, leaving 16 bases between.

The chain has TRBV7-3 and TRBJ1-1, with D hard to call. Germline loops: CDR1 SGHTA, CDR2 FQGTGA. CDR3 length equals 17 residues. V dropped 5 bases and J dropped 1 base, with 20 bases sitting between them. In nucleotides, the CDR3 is TGTGCCAGCAGCCCGTTGGGGTCCCGAGAGGGGAACACTGAAGCTTTCTTT. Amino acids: CASSPLGSREGNTEAFF.

CDR3 DNA sequence: TGTGCCAGCAGGGGGGCAGTTGGACAGGGTAATGAAAAACTGTTTTTT. Amino acid sequence: CASRGAVGQGNEKLFF. The genes are TRBV2 and TRBJ1-4, with TRBD1 identical over 8 bases. The CDR3 sequence is 16 residues long. The germline CDR1 and CDR2 sequences are SNHLY and FYNNEI. V lost 6 bases, J lost 4 bases, and 10 bases stayed unmatched.